The T cell receptor beta chain described here comes from a study of post-analysis software for immune sequencing data. This clonotype came up a few times. The antigen remains undetermined. Presence of unique molecular identifiers characterized the TCR beta cDNA libraries. It was from roughly 1 to 10 million T cells that approximately 500,000 cDNA molecules came. MiXCR, run by TCRdb on the PCR reads, gives a single entry per CDR3 protein. The top ten clones hold 1.5% to 2% of a sample with roughly 600,000 distinct CDR3 sequences, roughly two fifths of them seen once. Findings and limits, study-wide: A significant reduction in normalized Chao1 diversity was observed in multiple sclerosis patients versus controls. Four to six TRBV segments were significantly more frequent in patients than in controls. TRBV5-6, TRBV5-1 and TRBV20-1 were among these segments.

CDR1 SGHKS and CDR2 YYEKEE come from the germline V gene (reference sequence). The CDR3 length is 15 residues. The V gene end was trimmed by 6 bases and the J gene end by 5 bases; junction bases not matched to a gene: 13. The V call is TRBV5-5, the J call TRBJ1-2; 7 bases are shared with TRBD1. This TCR came from a girl between 5 and 17 years old with multiple sclerosis. The sample taken for sequencing was blood. DNA of the CDR3: TGTGCCAGCATCCAGGAGACAGGGTTCCTTTATGGCTACACCTTC. Amino acids: CASIQETGFLYGYTF.